This entry lists 13 T cell receptor beta chains sequenced from one sample in a study of T-cell memory formation after mild COVID-19. TCRdb re-analysed the 5' RACE reads in MiXCR, keeping a single row per CDR3 protein. The table includes just under 350,000 distinct CDR3 sequences, approximately 12% detected once. Sample: PBMCs or a T cell subset sorted from them (not recorded which). The receptors originated from a man aged 18 to 30 who had mild COVID-19 (a few samples of this study predate the infection). Cell type and time point are not known.

J is TRBJ1-3 and V is TRBV18, with 7 bases that match TRBD1. This CDR3 is built from 16 residues. Germline V CDR1 and CDR2: KGHSH, LQKENI. V trimming: 1 base; J trimming: 0 bases; junction bases outside the gene matches: 3. CDR3: CASSPRQGASGNTIYF. In nucleotides, the CDR3 is TGTGCCAGCTCACCACGACAGGGAGCCTCTGGAAACACCATATATTTT.

The table lists this clonotype with a few counts. The gene calls are TRBV7-3 and TRBJ1-2; the D is unclear. CDR3 length: 13 amino acids. In germline, CDR1 is SGHTA, CDR2 FQGTGA. V was pared by 1 base and J by 6 bases, with 9 bases between. CDR3 sequence (DNA): TGTGCCAGCAGCTTAAGTCTAGGGAATGGCTACACCTTC. The encoded protein is CASSLSLGNGYTF.

This clonotype was observed a handful of times. The CDR3 region has the DNA TGTGCCTGGAGTCATTCAGCGATGAACACTGAAGCTTTCTTT. It codes for CAWSHSAMNTEAFF. The V gene is TRBV30, the J gene TRBJ1-1; D not certain. The CDR3 runs 14 residues. Looked up from germline, CDR1 is GTSNPN and CDR2 is SVGIG (reference sequence). The ends were cut back, 2 bases at V and 0 bases at J, with 10 bases in the middle.

This chain uses TRBV6-2 or TRBV6-3 with TRBJ1-4; 10 bases align to TRBD1. Per the germline V gene, CDR1 is MNHEY and CDR2 is SVGEGT. There are 13 residues in the CDR3. The ends lost 8 bases at V and 11 bases at J; junction bases unmatched: 8. CDR3 nucleotide sequence: TGTGCCAGCGGAAGACAGGGGGCGCGGAAACTGTTTTTT. This codes for CASGRQGARKLFF.

The chain joins TRBV7-6 to TRBJ2-7; no reliable D call. The V gene's germline CDR1 is SGHVS and CDR2 FNYEAQ. Trimming cost V 1 base and J 12 bases, with 19 bases left between them. The CDR3 has 14 amino acids. CDR3 region: CASSLEGVFPSGYV. DNA of the CDR3: TGTGCCAGCAGCTTAGAGGGCGTCTTCCCCTCGGGGTACGTC.

The rearrangement joins TRBV6-5 to TRBJ2-3, with D possibly TRBD2 on 7 matching bases. The CDR3 runs 16 residues. CDR1 and CDR2 from the germline V gene are MNHEY and SVGAGI. Trimming pared 7 bases from V and 3 bases from J, leaving 20 bases between. Here the CDR3 DNA reads TGTGCCAGCACCCCCTGGGCGGGGGCAGGGACAGATACGCAGTATTTT. Amino acids: CASTPWAGAGTDTQYF.

This clonotype occurred a few times. This chain links TRBV12-3 or TRBV12-4 with TRBJ2-3; 7 nucleotides agree with TRBD2. The V segment lost 4 bases and the J segment 4 bases; nucleotides outside the gene matches: 8. The CDR3 runs 15 residues. In DNA, the CDR3 is TGTGCCAGCAGTTCCCGGATGGGGGGGTCAGATACGCAGTATTTT. Its translation: CASSSRMGGSDTQYF.

The chain recombines TRBV15 with TRBJ2-3; D remains ambiguous. Germline V gene sequence: CDR1 LNHNV, CDR2 YYDKDF (reference sequence). Trimming removed 4 bases from V and 6 bases from J, with 14 bases in between. The CDR3 runs to 14 residues. CDR3 nucleotides: TGTGCCACCAGCATCTCCGGATCGTCGGATACGCAGTATTTT. Its translation is CATSISGSSDTQYF.

This clonotype was seen more than once but under ten times. The chain links TRBV6-1 to TRBJ1-1, with a weak D call TRBD1 (5 bases). The germline V and J ends were trimmed by 7 bases and 2 bases, with 17 bases remaining between them. The CDR3 totals 15 residues. Germline V gives CDR1 MNHNS, CDR2 SASEGT. The CDR3 spells CASIRTGGSNTEAFF. CDR3 DNA sequence: TGTGCCAGCATTCGAACTGGGGGTTCTAACACTGAAGCTTTCTTT.

This clonotype was seen more than once but under ten times. V and J are TRBV28 and TRBJ1-1; D is perhaps TRBD1 (6 bases). This CDR3 is 12 amino acids long. Trimming left V 6 bases short and J 11 bases short, with 16 bases between. Germline CDR1 is MDHEN and CDR2 is SYDVKM. CDR3: CASSQTGTPAFF. The CDR3, as DNA: TGTGCCAGCAGCCAAACCGGGACACCGGCTTTCTTT.

This clonotype was seen at least ten times. V gene TRBV7-2 combines with J gene TRBJ1-1; 8 bases fit TRBD1. There are 12 residues in the CDR3. Trimming removed 4 bases from V and 8 bases from J; junction bases left unmatched: 3. The germline V gene has CDR1 SGHTA and CDR2 FQGNSA. The CDR3 spells CASSSRTGEAFF. The CDR3 bases are TGTGCCAGCAGCTCACGGACAGGGGAAGCTTTCTTT.

This clonotype was seen more than once but under ten times. This sequence joins TRBV18 and TRBJ1-1; D uncertain. This CDR3 has 13 residues. Trimming took off 4 bases at V and 1 base at J, with 7 bases between the two ends. Germline values: CDR1 KGHSH, CDR2 LQKENI. The CDR3 is CASSQEQNTEAFF. CDR3 coding DNA: TGTGCCAGCTCACAAGAGCAGAACACTGAAGCTTTCTTT. Variable domain in full (rest from reference TRBV18 and TRBJ1-1): NAGVMQNPRHLVRRRGQEARLRCSPMKGHSHVYWYRQLPEEGLKFMVYLQKENIIDESGMPKERFSAEFPKEGPSILRIQQVVRGDSAAYFCASSQEQNTEAFFGQGTRLTVV.

This clonotype was seen a handful of times. The chain has TRBV6-5 and TRBJ2-7; TRBD2 matches 14 bases. This CDR3 is built from 15 residues. V was pared by 2 bases and J by 4 bases, with 1 base of the junction left unmatched. The V gene's germline CDR1 is MNHEY and CDR2 SVGAGI. The CDR3 loop is CASSYRLAGGYEQYF. The CDR3, as DNA: TGTGCCAGCAGTTACCGACTAGCGGGGGGGTACGAGCAGTACTTC.